This TCR beta chain stems from a study of T cells after posttransplantation cyclophosphamide. Points from the study as a whole: TRB clonality was highly associated with recipient CMV seropositivity and reactivation. Skin or GI-infiltrating T cells shared few TRB sequences with blood. Later blood repertoires were often dominated by clones from the donor CD8+ memory compartment.

Sequencing was performed with immunoSEQ multiplex PCR; in TCRdb, only in-frame clones are kept and a portion is missing. The repertoire holds about 43,000 clones, with around 91% as singletons. Comment on this clone: Its target is not known.

Cyclophosphamide on days +3 and +4 followed busulfan-fludarabine conditioning and a marrow graft. The CDR3 loop spans 19 amino acids. Germline CDR1 SGDLS, CDR2 YYNGEE. J was trimmed by 0 bases and V by 4 bases; bases with no gene match: 10. The receptor comes from a male patient between 60 and 69 years old who received an allogeneic stem cell transplant from a related donor and was CMV-positive. The graft donor may have contributed some T cells. The sample consisted of PBMCs, taken 55 to 70 days after allogeneic stem cell transplant with posttransplant cyclophosphamide. This chain uses TRBV9 with TRBJ2-4; 13 bases are a match to TRBD2. The CDR3 here is CASSSGLAGVNSAKNIQYF. The CDR3 bases are TGTGCCAGCAGCTCCGGACTAGCGGGGGTTAACTCAGCCAAAAACATTCAGTACTTC.